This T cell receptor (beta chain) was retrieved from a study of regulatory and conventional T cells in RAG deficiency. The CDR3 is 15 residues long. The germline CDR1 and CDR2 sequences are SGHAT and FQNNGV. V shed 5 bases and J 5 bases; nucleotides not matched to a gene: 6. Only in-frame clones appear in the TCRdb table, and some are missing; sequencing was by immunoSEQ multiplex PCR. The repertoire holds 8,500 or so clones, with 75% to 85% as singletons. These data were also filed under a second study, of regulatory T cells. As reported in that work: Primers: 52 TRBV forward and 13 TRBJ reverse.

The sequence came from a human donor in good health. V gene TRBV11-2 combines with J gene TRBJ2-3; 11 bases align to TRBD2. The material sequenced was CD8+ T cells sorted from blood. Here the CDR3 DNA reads TGTGCCAGCAGCCGGACTAGCGGGTCGTTAGATACGCAGTATTTT. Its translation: CASSRTSGSLDTQYF. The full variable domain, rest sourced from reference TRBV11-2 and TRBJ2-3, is EAGVAQSPRYKIIEKRQSVAFWCNPISGHATLYWYQQILGQGPKLLIQFQNNGVVDDSQLPKDRFSAERLKGVDSTLKIQPAKLEDSAVYLCASSRTSGSLDTQYFGPGTRLTVL.